The 29 T cell receptor beta chains listed next were all sequenced from one sample in a study of T cells expressing NK-cell markers. After re-calling the 5' RACE reads, TCRdb lists one entry per CDR3 protein, DNA absent. The sample holds several thousand distinct CDR3 sequences. The sample taken for sequencing was blood T cells: a sorted CD56 or NKG2C T cell subset, CD4+ or CD8+ T cells, or bulk PBMC T cells (not recorded which). These receptors were collected from a man aged 18-69 years in good health.

This chain links TRBV7-9 with TRBJ1-2. CDR1 is SEHNR, CDR2 FQNEAQ, per germline (reference sequence). The CDR3 is 14 residues long. The CDR3: CASTAHGNRYGYTF.

This clonotype is called medium-sized based on its frequency. The rearrangement links TRBV5-4 to TRBJ2-1; the TCRdb call, TRBD1, lacks DNA for checking. This CDR3 contains 17 residues. Germline V CDR1 and CDR2: SGHNT, YYREEE (reference sequence). The chain's CDR3 is CASSNDLTGTGVNEQFF. Using reference TRBV5-4 and TRBJ2-1 for the parts outside the CDR3, the full variable domain is ETGVTQSPTHLIKTRGQQVTLRCSSQSGHNTVSWYQQALGQGPQFIFQYYREEENGRGNFPPRFSGLQFPNYSSELNVNALELDDSALYLCASSNDLTGTGVNEQFFGPGTRLTVL.

The J gene is TRBJ2-1, the V gene TRBV6-4; no DNA is available, so the TRBD1 call from TCRdb remains unchecked. Germline V lookup: CDR1 MRHNA, CDR2 SNTAGT. The CDR3 extends over 15 amino acids. This CDR3 reads CASSDSGTGGNEQFF.

According to its frequency, this clonotype is medium-sized. The J gene is TRBJ1-1, the V gene TRBV12-3 or TRBV12-4. This CDR3 comprises 13 residues. The chain's CDR3 is CASSLGSFTEAFF.

This clonotype is identified as medium-sized from frequency. The chain's CDR3 is CASSYSPRLFANTGELFF. V usage is TRBV6-2 or TRBV6-3 and J usage is TRBJ2-2. The CDR3 contains 18 residues. Germline lookup yields CDR1 MNHEY and CDR2 SVGEGT.

By frequency, this clonotype registers medium-sized. The V gene is TRBV18, the J gene TRBJ2-3; TCRdb indicates TRBD1, and absent DNA this call remains unverified. The germline CDR1 and CDR2 sequences are KGHSH and LQKENI. This CDR3 contains 15 residues. The CDR3 here is CASSPGGGRTDTQYF.

V is TRBV6-5 and J is TRBJ1-2; TCRdb's D call of TRBD1 is untestable without DNA. The CDR3 loop spans 13 amino acids. CDR1 and CDR2 (germline): MNHEY, SVGAGI. CDR3 loop: CASSYEGGSGYTF.

This CDR3 reads CASSGLKGGETQYF. This chain connects TRBV7-9 to TRBJ2-5; TCRdb calls TRBD1, which cannot be checked without DNA. The germline V gene encodes CDR1 SEHNR and CDR2 FQNEAQ (reference sequence). CDR3 size: 14 residues.

The gene calls are TRBV6-5 and TRBJ2-3; TCRdb selects TRBD2, and the lack of DNA leaves this call unchecked. The CDR3 sequence is 15 residues long. Germline values: CDR1 MNHEY, CDR2 SVGAGI. The CDR3 sequence is CASSYSGQSTDTQYF.

The chain employs TRBV12-3 or TRBV12-4 and TRBJ2-2; TCRdb's assignment of TRBD1 cannot be checked, as there is no DNA. The CDR3 runs 14 residues. The CDR3 here is CASSPTGNTGELFF.

The chain couples TRBV6-4 to TRBJ2-2; TCRdb designates TRBD1, a call that cannot be tested without DNA. The germline V gene encodes CDR1 MRHNA and CDR2 SNTAGT. The CDR3 has 15 amino acids. CDR3 residues: CASSEGQGDTGELFF.

This chain uses TRBV20-1 with TRBJ2-5; checking the TCRdb D call of TRBD2 is not possible without DNA. The length of the CDR3 is 16 residues. Germline CDR1 and CDR2: DFQATT and SNEGSKA (reference sequence). This chain's CDR3 is CSASGRGGMLEWTQYF.

The chain employs TRBV12-5 and TRBJ2-6. Looked up from germline, CDR1 is LGHNT and CDR2 is FRNRAP. The CDR3 is 17 residues long. The CDR3 is CASGRWGLPSGANVLTF.

The chain uses TRBV15 and TRBJ2-5; TCRdb calls TRBD1, which cannot be checked without DNA. Per germline, CDR1 LNHNV and CDR2 YYDKDF (reference sequence). There are 15 residues in the CDR3. The CDR3 protein is CATSRESGGAETQYF.

The chain has TRBV20-1 and TRBJ2-7; TCRdb returns TRBD2, unconfirmable since there is no DNA. The CDR3 consists of 14 residues. CDR1 DFQATT and CDR2 SNEGSKA come from the germline V gene (reference sequence). Here the CDR3 reads CSARDFEGTYEQYF.

The chain has TRBV5-4 and TRBJ1-6; TCRdb outputs TRBD1, but without DNA this stays unchecked. The germline CDR1 and CDR2 sequences are SGHNT and YYREEE (reference sequence). This CDR3 region has 15 residues. CDR3 protein: CASSWAGGIASPLHF.

This clonotype is classed as medium-sized by frequency. V is TRBV19 and J is TRBJ2-3. Per the germline V gene, CDR1 is LNHDA and CDR2 is SQIVND (reference sequence). The CDR3 length is 11 residues. Here the CDR3 reads CASSSSDTQYF.

Judged by frequency, this clonotype is medium-sized. The chain combines TRBV13 with TRBJ1-6. CDR3 size: 16 residues. Germline CDR1 is PRHDT and CDR2 is FYEKMQ (reference sequence). CDR3 sequence reads: CASSLSGWGYNSPLHF.

This clonotype is medium-sized by frequency. The chain has TRBV6-2 or TRBV6-3 and TRBJ2-2; the TCRdb call, TRBD1, lacks DNA for checking. CDR3 length equals 14 residues. Germline V gene sequence: CDR1 MNHEY, CDR2 SVGEGT. The CDR3 loop reads CASSTGQGGGELFF.

The rearrangement uses TRBV20-1 and TRBJ2-3; TCRdb lists TRBD2, though no DNA is available to test this call. Germline V CDR1 and CDR2: DFQATT, SNEGSKA (reference sequence). The CDR3 runs 14 residues. CDR3 loop: CSARDRTSGDTQYF.

The J gene is TRBJ2-7, the V gene TRBV11-2; the TRBD1 assignment by TCRdb is unverifiable without DNA. CDR1 SGHAT and CDR2 FQNNGV come from the germline V gene. The CDR3 has 16 residues. CDR3 region: CASSLGWGDRPYEQYF. The full variable domain, in which reference TRBV11-2 and TRBJ2-7 provide the parts outside the CDR3, is EAGVAQSPRYKIIEKRQSVAFWCNPISGHATLYWYQQILGQGPKLLIQFQNNGVVDDSQLPKDRFSAERLKGVDSTLKIQPAKLEDSAVYLCASSLGWGDRPYEQYFGPGTRLTVT.

The V and J genes are TRBV20-1 and TRBJ1-2; TCRdb returns TRBD1, unconfirmable since there is no DNA. This CDR3 has 12 residues. Germline CDR1 and CDR2: DFQATT and SNEGSKA (reference sequence). This chain's CDR3 is CSARDGAVGYTF.

The gene calls are TRBV20-1 and TRBJ1-1; TCRdb calls TRBD1, which cannot be checked without DNA. The CDR3 consists of 13 residues. The germline gives CDR1 DFQATT, CDR2 SNEGSKA (reference sequence). The CDR3 is CSATGGHRTEAFF.

J is TRBJ1-6 and V is TRBV4-2; the D call of TRBD1 rests on TCRdb alone, since no DNA is present to check it. The V gene's germline CDR1 is LGHNA and CDR2 YNFKEQ. The CDR3 consists of 17 residues. The chain's CDR3 is CASSHSDQQGYNSPLHF.

J is TRBJ2-1 and V is TRBV11-2; TCRdb outputs TRBD1, but without DNA this stays unchecked. Germline loops: CDR1 SGHAT, CDR2 FQNNGV. The CDR3 contains 19 residues. The CDR3 here is CVDTSSPRGSGGGRNEQFF. The full variable domain, in which reference TRBV11-2 and TRBJ2-1 provide the parts outside the CDR3, is EAGVAQSPRYKIIEKRQSVAFWCNPISGHATLYWYQQILGQGPKLLIQFQNNGVVDDSQLPKDRFSAERLKGVDSTLKIQPAKLEDSAVYLCVDTSSPRGSGGGRNEQFFGPGTRLTVL.

CDR3 in amino acids: CASSYSPQGGEKLFF. The chain joins TRBV6-5 to TRBJ1-4; TCRdb outputs TRBD1, but without DNA this stays unchecked. Germline loops: CDR1 MNHEY, CDR2 SVGAGI. The CDR3 length is 15 residues.

The chain employs TRBV3-1 and TRBJ2-3; TCRdb lists TRBD2, though no DNA is available to test this call. This CDR3 has 17 residues. In germline, CDR1 is LGHDT, CDR2 YNNKEL (reference sequence). The CDR3 sequence: CASSPGVGLAGTDTQYF.

The chain links TRBV6-4 to TRBJ2-3; the TCRdb call, TRBD2, lacks DNA for checking. The CDR3 has 14 amino acids. Germline V CDR1 and CDR2: MRHNA, SNTAGT. This chain's CDR3 is CASSDSGGTDTQYF.

The chain joins TRBV19 to TRBJ2-3. The CDR3 runs 13 residues. Germline V gene sequence: CDR1 LNHDA, CDR2 SQIVND (reference sequence). CDR3 in amino acids: CASSILYTDTQYF.